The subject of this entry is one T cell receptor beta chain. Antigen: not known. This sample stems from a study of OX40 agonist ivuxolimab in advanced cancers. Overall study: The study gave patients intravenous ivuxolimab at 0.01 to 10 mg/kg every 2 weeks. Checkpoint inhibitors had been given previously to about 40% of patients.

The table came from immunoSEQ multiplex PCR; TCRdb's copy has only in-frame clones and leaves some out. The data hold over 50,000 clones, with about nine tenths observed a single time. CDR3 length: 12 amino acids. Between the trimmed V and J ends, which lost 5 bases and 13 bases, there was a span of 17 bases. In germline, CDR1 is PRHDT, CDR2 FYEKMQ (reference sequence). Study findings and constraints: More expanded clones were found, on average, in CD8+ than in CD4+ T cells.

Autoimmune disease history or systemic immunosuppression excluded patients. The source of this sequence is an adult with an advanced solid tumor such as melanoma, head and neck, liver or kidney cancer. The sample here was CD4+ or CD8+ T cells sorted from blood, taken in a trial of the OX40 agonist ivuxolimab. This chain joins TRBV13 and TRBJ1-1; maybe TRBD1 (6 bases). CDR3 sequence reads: CASSLGGSDVFF. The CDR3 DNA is TGTGCCAGCAGCCTGGGGGGCTCCGATGTTTTCTTT.